These 7 T cell receptor beta chains came from one sample sequenced in a study of control samples from healthy donors and cancer patients. The protocol was immunoSEQ multiplex PCR, while the TCRdb copy is restricted to in-frame clones and leaves out a portion. This sample has about 130,000 clones, with around 92% found just once. The specimen sequenced was PBMCs. The receptors derive from a man of 80 years or more with head and neck cancer.

The CDR3 nucleotides are TGTGCCAGCAGCCCCCCCCTAGCGGGAGTCGGTGGGACCGGGGAGCTGTTTTTT. It codes for CASSPPLAGVGGTGELFF. The genes are TRBV11-2 and TRBJ2-2; 10 positions match TRBD2. The CDR3 is 18 amino acids. In germline, CDR1 is SGHAT, CDR2 FQNNGV. V gave up 5 bases and J gave up 5 bases; unmatched junction bases: 14.

This sequence joins TRBV19 and TRBJ1-1; possibly TRBD1 for D (5 bases). This CDR3 spans 14 amino acids. Trimming took 3 bases from V and 0 from J, leaving 8 bases between them. Germline V gene data show CDR1 as LNHDA and CDR2 as SQIVND (reference sequence). The CDR3 DNA reads TGTGCCAGTAGTATCCAGGGACTGAACACTGAAGCTTTCTTT. This encodes CASSIQGLNTEAFF.

The J gene is TRBJ1-2, the V gene TRBV7-2; 8 nucleotides line up with TRBD1. With V trimmed by 0 bases and J by 5 bases, 5 bases remained unmatched. Germline V lookup: CDR1 SGHTA, CDR2 FQGNSA. The CDR3 extends over 15 amino acids. CDR3 loop: CASSLAGTGGYGYTF. CDR3 DNA: TGTGCCAGCAGCTTAGCAGGAACAGGGGGGTATGGCTACACCTTC.

The CDR3 DNA follows: TGTGCCAGTAGTATGGGTGCCTACGAGCAGTACTTC. Translated: CASSMGAYEQYF. The chain has TRBV19 and TRBJ2-7, with D hard to call. Trimming cost V 3 bases and J 2 bases, with 5 bases left between them. In germline, CDR1 is LNHDA, CDR2 SQIVND (reference sequence). There are 12 residues in the CDR3.

The chain recombines TRBV6-2 or TRBV6-3 with TRBJ1-2, with 7 bases matching TRBD1. The junction had 7 bases not matched to a gene; V was cut back by 5 bases and J by 4 bases. Germline V CDR1 and CDR2: MNHEY, SVGEGT. The CDR3 runs 14 residues. As DNA, the CDR3 is TGTGCCAGCAGTACGGGACAGCTCATCTATGGCTACACCTTC. It is translated as CASSTGQLIYGYTF.

V gene TRBV11-2 combines with J gene TRBJ1-1; D possibly corresponds to TRBD1 (5 bases). There are 15 residues in the CDR3. Trimming took 0 bases from V and 0 from J, leaving 8 bases between them. Germline V gene lookup returns CDR1 SGHAT and CDR2 FQNNGV. The CDR3 DNA reads TGTGCCAGCAGCTTAGAGGCAGGGTTGAACACTGAAGCTTTCTTT. This translates into CASSLEAGLNTEAFF. Full variable domain (rest looked up from reference TRBV11-2 and TRBJ1-1): EAGVAQSPRYKIIEKRQSVAFWCNPISGHATLYWYQQILGQGPKLLIQFQNNGVVDDSQLPKDRFSAERLKGVDSTLKIQPAKLEDSAVYLCASSLEAGLNTEAFFGQGTRLTVV.

The gene calls are TRBV2 and TRBJ1-5; D is undetermined. In germline, CDR1 is SNHLY, CDR2 FYNNEI. The CDR3 runs 18 residues. V lost 0 bases to trimming and J lost 2 bases, with 17 bases between them. The CDR3 nucleotides read TGTGCCAGCAGTGAAGCCTTTTTGCGGAGGGTTGGCAATCAGCCCCAGCATTTT. Residues: CASSEAFLRRVGNQPQHF.